This T cell receptor beta chain appears in the sequencing data of a study of blood T cell repertoires in COVID-19. On the study more broadly: Researchers got acute and convalescent COVID-19 samples from the United States, Italy and Spain. T cells, B-cell-depleted T cells, or PBMCs supplied cDNA or gDNA.

From germline, CDR1 is SQVTM and CDR2 ANQGSEA. Trimming pared 3 bases from V and 11 bases from J, leaving 16 bases between. The length of the CDR3 is 12 residues. Authors' methods: Nucleated cell counts were estimated from reference gene primer amplification. Assay used: immunoSEQ multiplex PCR; TCRdb lists only in-frame clones, some missing. Clone size and the V and J calls come from that table; the DNA yielded D and trimming. The sample contains hundreds of thousands of clones, around 86% of which appear only once. The TCR sequence derives from a man aged 35 to 55 who had recovered from COVID-19. Input material: PBMCs or T cells enriched from blood (not recorded which). This chain connects TRBV29-1 to TRBJ1-2; no clear D gene. DNA for the CDR3: TGCAGCGTTGATGGGCCAGTAGTTCCTTACACCTTC. Its protein is CSVDGPVVPYTF.